The rows below give T cell receptor beta chains drawn from one sample of a study of regulatory T cells in long-lasting Graves disease. TCRdb passed the multiplex PCR reads through MiXCR, listing each CDR3 protein once. The sample has roughly 360,000 distinct CDR3 sequences, approximately 25% seen once; the top ten hold about 27%. The sample consisted of peripheral blood mononuclear cells (PBMCs), taken when the disease was refractory, from a patient treated with antithyroid drugs. The receptor source for this set is a middle-aged woman with Graves disease. Each CDR3 is given without its conserved first and last residue.

v_call: TRBV5-1
j_call: TRBJ2-7
cdr3_aa: ASSLVETGASYEQY

v_call: TRBV29-1
j_call: TRBJ1-1
cdr3_aa: SVRALNTEAF

v_call: TRBV28
j_call: TRBJ1-6
cdr3_aa: ASSTTYYRDSFNSPLH

v_call: TRBV28
j_call: TRBJ1-1
cdr3_aa: ASRETEAF

v_call: TRBV11-2
j_call: TRBJ2-7
cdr3_aa: ASRPRGWGTGSHHEQY

v_call: TRBV18
j_call: TRBJ2-5
cdr3_aa: ASSPSSIETQY

v_call: TRBV12-3/TRBV12-4
j_call: TRBJ2-5
cdr3_aa: ASSFGVGETQY

v_call: TRBV10-2
j_call: TRBJ2-5
cdr3_aa: ASRGGLAGQETQY

v_call: TRBV4-2
j_call: TRBJ2-5
cdr3_aa: ASSQDRRETQY

v_call: TRBV29-1
j_call: TRBJ2-2
cdr3_aa: SVPGQNTGELF

v_call: TRBV6-2/TRBV6-3
j_call: TRBJ1-1
cdr3_aa: ASSYEGEAEAF

v_call: TRBV7-8
j_call: TRBJ2-6
cdr3_aa: ASSLAGTLSGANVLT

v_call: TRBV14
j_call: TRBJ2-2
cdr3_aa: ASSQAGRSRTGELF

v_call: TRBV6-2/TRBV6-3
j_call: TRBJ2-7
cdr3_aa: ASSYSSGRWSEQY

v_call: TRBV11-3
j_call: TRBJ2-6
cdr3_aa: ASSPTRGTGGSGANVLT

v_call: TRBV11-1
j_call: TRBJ1-6
cdr3_aa: ASSLRWRGAPLH

v_call: TRBV30
j_call: TRBJ1-5
cdr3_aa: AWSVSLFGEEPQH

v_call: TRBV28
j_call: TRBJ2-1
cdr3_aa: ASSVTRISYNEQF

v_call: TRBV2
j_call: TRBJ1-1
cdr3_aa: ASSEPQRGTEAF

v_call: TRBV19
j_call: TRBJ1-5
cdr3_aa: ATVEGGQPQH

v_call: TRBV11-1
j_call: TRBJ2-7
cdr3_aa: ASSRDRRYEQY

v_call: TRBV5-4
j_call: TRBJ1-1
cdr3_aa: ASSRDIEAF